A single count supports the clone carrying this TCR beta chain. The sample originates from a study of CD8 T cells in Susac syndrome. Study-level background: Patients with Susac syndrome were, at the time of blood collection, therapy-naive, maintained on corticosteroids, or maintained on intravenous immunoglobulin alone.

CD8+ and CD4+ blood T cells underwent TCR beta sequencing. Through negative isolation, CD4+ and CD8+ T cells were obtained, while TEMRA cells were enriched using FACS. The RNA, 0.5 to 1 ug, was put through reverse transcription using random hexamers. Multiplex immunoSEQ PCR targeted 54 Vbeta and 13 Jbeta TCR beta segments. Using its own MiXCR run on the immunoSEQ multiplex PCR reads, TCRdb lists one record per CDR3 protein. The sample includes approximately 74,000 distinct CDR3 sequences, 94% seen only once; the top ten take approximately 0.92%. The sequence was collected from a human donor with Susac syndrome. The material sequenced was CD8+ T cells from PBMCs.

DNA of the CDR3: TGCGCCAGCAGCCCAGGGGAGGACAGGGCCGACTATGGCTACACCTTC. Protein: CASSPGEDRADYGYTF. The rearrangement uses TRBV4-3 and TRBJ1-2, with TRBD1 identical over 8 bases. With 4 bases clipped from V and 3 bases from J, the junction kept 10 bases outside the gene matches. The CDR3 length is 16 residues. Germline CDR1 and CDR2: LGHNA and YSLEER.